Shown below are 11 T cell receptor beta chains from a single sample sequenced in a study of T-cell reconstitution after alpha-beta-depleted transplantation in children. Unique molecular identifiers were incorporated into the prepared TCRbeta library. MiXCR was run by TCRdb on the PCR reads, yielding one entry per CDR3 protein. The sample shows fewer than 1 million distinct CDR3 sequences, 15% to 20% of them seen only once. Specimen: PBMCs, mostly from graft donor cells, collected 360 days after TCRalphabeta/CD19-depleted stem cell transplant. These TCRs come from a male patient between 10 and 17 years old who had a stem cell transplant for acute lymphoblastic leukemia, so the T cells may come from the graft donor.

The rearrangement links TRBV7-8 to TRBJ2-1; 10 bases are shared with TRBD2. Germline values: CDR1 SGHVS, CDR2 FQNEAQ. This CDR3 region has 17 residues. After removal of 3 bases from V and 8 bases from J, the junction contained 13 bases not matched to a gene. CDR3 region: CASSLVRKREGPDEQFF. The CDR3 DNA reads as TGTGCCAGCAGCTTGGTCCGCAAGCGGGAGGGCCCGGATGAGCAGTTCTTC.

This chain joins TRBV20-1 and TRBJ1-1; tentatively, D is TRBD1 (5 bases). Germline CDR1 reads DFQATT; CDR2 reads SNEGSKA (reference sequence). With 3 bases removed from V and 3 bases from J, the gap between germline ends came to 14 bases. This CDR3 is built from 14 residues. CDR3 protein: CSASWAGMHTEAFF. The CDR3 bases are TGCAGTGCTAGTTGGGCAGGGATGCACACTGAAGCTTTCTTT.

CDR3 coding DNA: TGTGCCACCCGGGCCCCCCTAGCCTACGAGCAGTACTTC. It yields the protein CATRAPLAYEQYF. This chain joins TRBV15 and TRBJ2-7; D gene unclear. Germline CDR1 reads LNHNV; CDR2 reads YYDKDF (reference sequence). Trimming pared 8 bases from V and 2 bases from J, leaving 13 bases between. This CDR3 comprises 13 residues. Filled out from reference TRBV15 and TRBJ2-7, the complete variable domain reads DAMVIQNPRYQVTQFGKPVTLSCSQTLNHNVMYWYQQKSSQAPKLLFHYYDKDFNNEADTPDNFQSRRPNTSFCFLDIRSPGLGDTAMYLCATRAPLAYEQYFGPGTRLTVT.

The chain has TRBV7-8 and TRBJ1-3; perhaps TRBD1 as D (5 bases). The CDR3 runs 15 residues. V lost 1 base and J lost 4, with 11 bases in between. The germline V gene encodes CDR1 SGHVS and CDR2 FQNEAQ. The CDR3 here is CASSLVPQVGNTIYF. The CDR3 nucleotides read TGTGCCAGCAGCTTAGTCCCACAGGTCGGAAACACCATATATTTT.

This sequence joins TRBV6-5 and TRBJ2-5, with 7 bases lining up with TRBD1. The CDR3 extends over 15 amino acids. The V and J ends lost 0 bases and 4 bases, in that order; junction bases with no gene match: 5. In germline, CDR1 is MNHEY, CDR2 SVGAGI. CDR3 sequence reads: CASSYSGGLVETQYF. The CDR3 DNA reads TGTGCCAGCAGTTACTCAGGGGGCCTGGTAGAGACCCAGTACTTC.

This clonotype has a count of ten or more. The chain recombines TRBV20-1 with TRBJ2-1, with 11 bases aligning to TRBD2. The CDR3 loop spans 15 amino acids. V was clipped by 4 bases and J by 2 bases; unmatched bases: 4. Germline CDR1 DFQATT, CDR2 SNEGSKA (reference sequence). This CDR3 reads CSATSGLAAYNEQFF. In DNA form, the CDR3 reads TGCAGTGCTACTTCGGGACTAGCGGCCTACAATGAGCAGTTCTTC.

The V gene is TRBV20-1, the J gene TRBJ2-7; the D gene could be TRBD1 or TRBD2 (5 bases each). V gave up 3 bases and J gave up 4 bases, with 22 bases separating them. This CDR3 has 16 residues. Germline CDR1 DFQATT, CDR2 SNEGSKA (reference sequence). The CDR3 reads CSARGRSGSPFYEQYF. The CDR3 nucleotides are TGCAGTGCTAGGGGGCGGAGCGGATCTCCGTTTTACGAGCAGTACTTC.

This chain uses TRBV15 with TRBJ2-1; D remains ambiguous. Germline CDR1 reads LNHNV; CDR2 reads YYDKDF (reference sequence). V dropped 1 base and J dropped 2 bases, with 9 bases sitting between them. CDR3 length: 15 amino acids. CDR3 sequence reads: CATSRGTKAYNEQFF. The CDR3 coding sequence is TGTGCCACCAGCAGAGGTACCAAGGCCTACAATGAGCAGTTCTTC.

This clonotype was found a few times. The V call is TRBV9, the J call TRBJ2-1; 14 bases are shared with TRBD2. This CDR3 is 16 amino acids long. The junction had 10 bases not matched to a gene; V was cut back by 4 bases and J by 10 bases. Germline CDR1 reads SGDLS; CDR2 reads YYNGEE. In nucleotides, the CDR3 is TGTGCCAGCAGCACCAGAGGGACTAGCGGGAGCTGGGAGCAGTTCTTC. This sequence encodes CASSTRGTSGSWEQFF.

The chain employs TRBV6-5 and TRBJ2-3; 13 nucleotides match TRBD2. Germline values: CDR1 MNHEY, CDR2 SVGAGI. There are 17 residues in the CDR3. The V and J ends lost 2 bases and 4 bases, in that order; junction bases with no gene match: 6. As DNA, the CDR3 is TGTGCCAGCAGTTACCCTGGACTAGCGGGAGCGTCAGATACGCAGTATTTT. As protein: CASSYPGLAGASDTQYF.

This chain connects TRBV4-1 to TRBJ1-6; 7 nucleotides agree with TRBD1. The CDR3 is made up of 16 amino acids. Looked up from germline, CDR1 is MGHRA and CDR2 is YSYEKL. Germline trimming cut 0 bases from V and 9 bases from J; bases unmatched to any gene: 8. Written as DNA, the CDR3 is TGCGCCAGCAGCCAAGAACCGACAGGGTCAGGTTCACCCCTCCACTTT. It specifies CASSQEPTGSGSPLHF.